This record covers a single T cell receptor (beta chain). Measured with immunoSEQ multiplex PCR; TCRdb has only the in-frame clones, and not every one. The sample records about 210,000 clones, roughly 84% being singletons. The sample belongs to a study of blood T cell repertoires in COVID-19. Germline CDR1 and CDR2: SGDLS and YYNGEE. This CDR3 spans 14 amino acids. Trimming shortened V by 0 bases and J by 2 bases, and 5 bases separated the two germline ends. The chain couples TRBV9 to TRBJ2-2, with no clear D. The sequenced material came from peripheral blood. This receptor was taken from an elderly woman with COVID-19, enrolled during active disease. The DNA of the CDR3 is TGTGCCAGCAGCGTAGGAGGAAACACCGGGGAGCTGTTTTTT. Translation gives CASSVGGNTGELFF. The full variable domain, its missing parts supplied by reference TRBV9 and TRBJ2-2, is DSGVTQTPKHLITATGQRVTLRCSPRSGDLSVYWYQQSLDQGLQFLIQYYNGEERAKGNILERFSAQQFPDLHSELNLSSLELGDSALYFCASSVGGNTGELFFGEGSRLTVL.